This T cell receptor beta chain came from a study of T-cell memory formation after mild COVID-19 (dated by TCRdb to the early 2020s). Context from the whole study: TCR sequence clusters from the two donors were found to be largely donor specific. Longitudinal TCRalpha and TCRbeta repertoire sequencing tracked T-cell clones expanding and contracting after mild COVID-19 in two donors. The cohort was made up of two young adult volunteers, one female and one male, who were previously healthy. Broad study findings and their caveats: Clones that contracted from day 15 to 85 showed balanced CD4/CD8 phenotypes, whereas a second wave of clones that expanded from day 15 to 37 leaned towards CD4+. SARS-CoV-2 specificity of the second-wave clones peaking on day 37 was not confirmed. The study included only a couple of mild cases, and larger cohorts that include severe cases with pre-infection samples were judged to be necessary. Some responding clones were detected in pre-infection memory, which suggested that pre-existing cross-reactive memory T cells had joined the SARS-CoV-2 response. Contracting CD4+ clones turned up mainly in the CM and EM memory subsets, whereas EMRA was where CD8+ clones were enriched.

The instrument given in TCRdb is Illumina NovaSeq 6000. cDNA libraries for TCRalpha and TCRbeta were prepared by 5'RACE using constant-segment primers, with sample barcodes and unique molecular identifiers added. RNA was extracted from every sample with Trizol reagent. Library amplification was performed in two PCR steps, and a second sample barcode and Illumina TruSeq adapters were introduced in the second step. Libraries were sequenced on an Illumina NovaSeq with 2 x 150 bp paired-end reads. Under the source paper's analysis protocol: With migec v1.2.7, reads were demultiplexed and then collapsed into UMI-guided consensus sequences. Using mixcr v2.1.11, the UMI consensuses were aligned to TRA and TRB V and J templates and assembled into clonotypes. A clonotype was counted as expanded or contracted only if both edgeR and NoisET called the change significant, with noise models trained on biological replicates. For edgeR calls, the cutoffs were a false discovery rate-adjusted p below 0.01 and a log2 fold-change threshold of 1. PCA with hierarchical clustering of max-normalized trajectories of the 1000 most abundant clonotypes was used as exploratory dynamics analysis. The CD4 or CD8 phenotype of responding clones was assigned using the separately sequenced CD4+ and CD8+ repertoires. TCRdb reran the public reads through fastp at Q25 and MiXCR, keeping productive beta chains. Rows are combined by CDR3 protein, so each entry shows the most common genes and DNA. Here the V and J calls rest on TCRdb's processing, not on the authors' analysis. The sample table contains 200,000 to 250,000 distinct CDR3 sequences; only one count was recorded for roughly 9.4% of them. Of the sample, approximately 20% is held by the ten largest clones.

Comments on this clonotype: Its specific antigen is unknown. One base away there is no much larger clone; base qualities are not given.

Ficoll-Paque density gradient centrifugation was used to isolate PBMCs. The CDR3 runs 14 residues from the cysteine to the phenylalanine. Left in the record is the CDR3 DNA by itself, 42 bases read in frame from the first base. Looking up the germline V gene yields CDR1 SGHTA and CDR2 FQGNSA. The junction carries 13 bases between V and J, which are trimmed by 4 bases and 4 bases respectively. The specimen sequenced was PBMCs or a T cell subset sorted from them (not recorded which). This receptor was identified in a young man who had mild COVID-19 (a few samples of this study predate the infection). The sample titles of this study are shuffled in the database, so cell type and time point are left out; the donor was told from shared clones. Recombination joined TRBV7-2 with TRBJ2-5; 6 matching bases give a weak D call of TRBD2. At the DNA level, the sequence is TGTGCCAGCAGCTGGGGCCTGGGGGGAGAGACCCAGTACTTC. It translates as CASSWGLGGETQYF.